The 13 T cell receptor beta chains presented below share a single source sample, sequenced in a study of radiation and T cells in renal cell carcinoma. Time point meaning: blood 4 weeks post-SBRT, at nephrectomy. Treatment given: 15 Gy SBRT to primary tumor, nephrectomy 4 weeks later. TCRdb keeps only in-frame clones here, not all; method: immunoSEQ multiplex PCR. This table holds over 90,000 clones, 84% found once. The sample consisted of blood, taken from a patient whose treatment included radiotherapy and nephrectomy. Receptors originate from a man aged 55-75 years with renal cell carcinoma.

This clone appeared a single time. The chain combines TRBV25-1 with TRBJ2-2; the D gene is possibly TRBD1 (5 bases). The CDR3 contains 16 residues. Trimming took 4 bases from V and 1 from J, leaving 13 bases between them. CDR1 is MGHDK, CDR2 SYGVNS, per germline. CDR3 coding DNA: TGTGCCAGCAGTGGAACCAAGACAGTGAACACCGGGGAGCTGTTTTTT. Translating it yields CASSGTKTVNTGELFF.

This rearrangement joins TRBV27 to TRBJ2-1; 8 nucleotides match TRBD1. The trim removed 4 bases at V and 2 bases at J, leaving 4 bases unmatched. This CDR3 spans 15 amino acids. From germline, CDR1 is MNHEY and CDR2 SMNVEV (reference sequence). CDR3 in amino acids: CASSSQGAAYNEQFF. The CDR3 DNA is TGTGCCAGCAGTTCCCAGGGGGCGGCCTACAATGAGCAGTTCTTC.

This clone was counted once. This chain connects TRBV6-5 to TRBJ1-5, with a tentative D call TRBD1 (5 bases). Germline V gene sequence: CDR1 MNHEY, CDR2 SVGAGI. This CDR3 spans 15 amino acids. V lost 5 bases, J lost 0 bases, and 11 bases lay in between. The CDR3 spells CASSKGRVSNQPQHF. CDR3 nucleotides: TGTGCCAGCAGTAAGGGACGGGTTAGCAATCAGCCCCAGCATTTT.

The genes are TRBV6-1 and TRBJ2-2; TRBD1 matches at 9 bases. This CDR3 has 13 residues. J was trimmed by 9 bases and V by 6 bases; bases with no gene match: 5. Germline lookup yields CDR1 MNHNS and CDR2 SASEGT. CDR3 DNA sequence: TGTGCCAGCAGGGGACAGGGAACCCGGGAGCTGTTTTTT. This sequence encodes CASRGQGTRELFF.

The gene calls are TRBV29-1 and TRBJ2-7; D unresolved. The V end lost 3 bases, the J end lost 3 bases, and 12 bases lay between the germline ends. The CDR3 length is 13 residues. Germline values: CDR1 SQVTM, CDR2 ANQGSEA. CDR3 nucleotides: TGCAGCGTTGATGTGGGTGGGAACTACGAGCAGTACTTC. This translates into CSVDVGGNYEQYF.

The chain uses TRBV6-6 and TRBJ1-1; 8 bases are a match to TRBD1. The V gene's germline CDR1 is MNHNY and CDR2 SVGAGI (reference sequence). Trimming took 7 bases from V and 7 from J; bases not matched to a gene: 8. The CDR3 covers 13 residues. CDR3: CASNQQGEREAFF. In DNA, the CDR3 is TGTGCCAGCAACCAACAGGGGGAGCGTGAAGCTTTCTTT.

The V call is TRBV19, the J call TRBJ2-2; 8 bases match TRBD2. CDR1 and CDR2 from the germline V gene are LNHDA and SQIVND (reference sequence). The length of the CDR3 is 16 residues. The V segment lost 7 bases and the J segment 3 bases; nucleotides outside the gene matches: 10. CDR3 nucleotides: TGTGCCAGTACCCAACAGACTAGCGCCTACACCGGGGAGCTGTTTTTT. Its translation: CASTQQTSAYTGELFF.

The chain is built from TRBV5-6 and TRBJ2-1; the match to TRBD1 covers 7 bases. Trimming took 1 base from V and 0 from J; bases not matched to a gene: 13. The CDR3 is 19 residues long. Germline loops: CDR1 SGHDT, CDR2 YYEEEE. The CDR3 region is CASSLRRQGGQSSYNEQFF. The CDR3 nucleotides read TGTGCCAGCAGCTTGAGGCGACAGGGCGGTCAAAGCTCCTACAATGAGCAGTTCTTC. The full variable domain, with the rest looked up from reference TRBV5-6 and TRBJ2-1, is DAGVTQSPTHLIKTRGQQVTLRCSPKSGHDTVSWYQQALGQGPQFIFQYYEEEERQRGNFPDRFSGHQFPNYSSELNVNALLLGDSALYLCASSLRRQGGQSSYNEQFFGPGTRLTVL.

In its sample, this clone was seen once. The chain uses TRBV27 and TRBJ2-5; weak D call: TRBD1 (8 bases). The V end was cut by 4 bases, the J end by 1 base, with 22 bases between. Germline assignment: CDR1 MNHEY and CDR2 SMNVEV (reference sequence). The CDR3 runs to 18 residues. In nucleotides, the CDR3 is TGTGCCAGCAGTTCCCAGACAGGGGCCGGGACTACCCAAGAGACCCAGTACTTC. It codes for CASSSQTGAGTTQETQYF.

The chain carries TRBV5-8 and TRBJ2-7, with 7 bases fitting TRBD1. The CDR3 has 13 residues. Germline lookup yields CDR1 SGHTS and CDR2 YDEGEE. The trim removed 0 bases at V and 7 bases at J, leaving 4 bases unmatched. The CDR3 coding sequence is TGTGCCAGCAGCTTGGACAGGGGTCAAGAGCAGTACTTC. This translates into CASSLDRGQEQYF.

The chain recombines TRBV2 with TRBJ1-4, with D unresolved. CDR3 size: 14 residues. Germline V gene data show CDR1 as SNHLY and CDR2 as FYNNEI. The V and J ends lost 5 bases and 7 bases respectively, with 14 bases between them. This CDR3 is CASSRGLVGEKLFF. The CDR3 DNA follows: TGTGCCAGCAGTCGAGGACTGGTGGGTGAAAAACTGTTTTTT. The full variable domain, its missing parts supplied by reference TRBV2 and TRBJ1-4, is EPEVTQTPSHQVTQMGQEVILRCVPISNHLYFYWYRQILGQKVEFLVSFYNNEISEKSEIFDDQFSVERPDGSNFTLKIRSTKLEDSAMYFCASSRGLVGEKLFFGSGTQLSVL.

The gene calls are TRBV10-3 and TRBJ2-1, with D possibly being TRBD1 (5 bases). V gave up 3 bases and J gave up 3 bases, with 9 bases separating them. From germline, CDR1 is ENHRY and CDR2 SYGVKD. CDR3 length: 14 residues. CDR3 DNA sequence: TGTGCCATCAGTGATCGACAGAGCTACAATGAGCAGTTCTTC. It codes for CAISDRQSYNEQFF.

V and J are TRBV6-6 and TRBJ2-2; TRBD1 might be the D (6 bases). The CDR3 contains 16 residues. V shed 8 bases and J shed 3 bases, with 19 bases lying between them. Germline-derived CDR1 and CDR2 are MNHNY and SVGAGI (reference sequence). DNA of the CDR3: TGTGCCAGCCGCTGGGACACCCTGGGGGACACCGGGGAGCTGTTTTTT. This codes for CASRWDTLGDTGELFF.